One sample yielded the 30 T cell receptor beta chains listed below, sequenced in a study of blood T cell repertoires in COVID-19. Method: immunoSEQ multiplex PCR; TCRdb's copy keeps in-frame clones and lacks some. The table records roughly 220,000 clones, 81% of them present only once. Sequencing was done on a sample of peripheral blood. These receptor sequences come from a woman older than 75 with COVID-19, enrolled during active disease.

The rearrangement links TRBV25-1 to TRBJ1-1; unclear D gene. The germline V gene encodes CDR1 MGHDK and CDR2 SYGVNS. The CDR3 has 13 residues. With 3 bases removed from V and 9 bases from J, the gap between germline ends came to 14 bases. The CDR3 nucleotides read TGTGCCAGCAGTGATCCCGGGAAGGGCAAAGCTTTCTTT. The encoded protein is CASSDPGKGKAFF.

V is TRBV29-1 and J is TRBJ2-1; 9 bases are a match to TRBD2. Germline V CDR1 and CDR2: SQVTM, ANQGSEA. Losses at the gene ends were 2 bases for V and 6 bases for J; bases not matched to a gene: 11. The CDR3 has 16 residues. The CDR3 DNA is TGCAGCGTTGAACGGCGGGAGGGCCTTTCGACCAATGAGCAGTTCTTC. This codes for CSVERREGLSTNEQFF.

About this clone itself: The junction shows a germline mismatch at one end, possibly a read error. V and J are TRBV6-5 and TRBJ1-5; 7 bases are a match to TRBD1. This CDR3 contains 14 residues. Germline V lookup: CDR1 MNHEY, CDR2 SVGAGI. The chain's CDR3 is CASSHSGGRQPQHF. CDR3 nucleotide sequence: TGTGCCAGCAGTCACTCAGGGGGTCGGCAGCCCCAGCATTTT.

The chain has TRBV11-2 and TRBJ1-1; TRBD1 agrees at 8 bases. Looked up from germline, CDR1 is SGHAT and CDR2 is FQNNGV. This CDR3 is built from 17 residues. With V trimmed by 5 bases and J by 0 bases, 11 bases remained unmatched. The CDR3 spells CASSRTDRGGMNTEAFF. The CDR3 DNA follows: TGTGCCAGCAGCCGAACCGACAGGGGAGGGATGAACACTGAAGCTTTCTTT.

The J gene is TRBJ1-5, the V gene TRBV10-3; a weak D match, TRBD1 (5 bases). Between the trimmed V and J ends, which lost 3 bases and 6 bases, there was a span of 12 bases. CDR1 and CDR2 (germline): ENHRY, SYGVKD. The CDR3 length is 14 residues. This chain's CDR3 is CAISEPGESQPQHF. The CDR3 bases are TGTGCCATCAGTGAACCGGGGGAGAGTCAGCCCCAGCATTTT.

The chain couples TRBV7-3 to TRBJ1-6, with D possibly being TRBD1 (6 bases). V was trimmed by 2 bases and J by 8 bases, leaving 10 bases between them. CDR3 length: 14 residues. The germline CDR1 and CDR2 sequences are SGHTA and FQGTGA. This chain's CDR3 is CASSLGGRDSPLHF. The DNA for the CDR3 is TGTGCCAGCAGCTTAGGGGGCCGGGATTCACCCCTCCACTTT.

CDR3 bases: TGCGCCAGCAGCACGCTAGCGGGAGGTACCTCCGGCGGGGAGCTGTTTTTT. This translates into CASSTLAGGTSGGELFF. V is TRBV5-1 and J is TRBJ2-2, with 11 positions matching TRBD2. Per germline, CDR1 SGHRS and CDR2 YFSETQ. V lost 4 bases, J lost 7 bases, and 12 bases stayed unmatched. The CDR3 sequence is 17 residues long.

The chain employs TRBV19 and TRBJ1-3, with a possible D match to TRBD1 (5 bases). Germline values: CDR1 LNHDA, CDR2 SQIVND (reference sequence). Trimming pared 3 bases from V and 0 bases from J, leaving 12 bases between. The CDR3 extends over 16 amino acids. This chain's CDR3 is CASSMGLDLSGNTIYF. The CDR3 nucleotides read TGTGCCAGTAGTATGGGACTGGACCTCTCTGGAAACACCATATATTTT.

The V and J genes are TRBV7-8 and TRBJ2-7; weak D call: TRBD1 (7 bases). Trimming shortened V by 5 bases and J by 3 bases, and 14 bases separated the two germline ends. The CDR3 extends over 14 amino acids. Germline V gene sequence: CDR1 SGHVS, CDR2 FQNEAQ. The DNA of the CDR3 is TGTGCCAGCAGCCTACCAGGGGGACTCTACGAGCAGTACTTC. Its protein is CASSLPGGLYEQYF.

This clone was found a few times. The chain is built from TRBV29-1 and TRBJ2-6; D might be TRBD1 (5 bases). The CDR3 spans 15 residues. V shed 1 base and J shed 4 bases, with 11 bases lying between them. CDR1 SQVTM and CDR2 ANQGSEA come from the germline V gene. The CDR3 region is CSVEAFGAGANVLTF. CDR3 sequence (DNA): TGCAGCGTTGAAGCGTTTGGGGCCGGGGCCAACGTCCTGACTTTC. The variable domain in full, with the rest retrieved from reference TRBV29-1 and TRBJ2-6, is SAVISQKPSRDICQRGTSLTIQCQVDSQVTMMFWYRQQPGQSLTLIATANQGSEATYESGFVIDKFPISRPNLTFSTLTVSNMSPEDSSIYLCSVEAFGAGANVLTFGAGSRLTVL.

The chain recombines TRBV7-2 with TRBJ2-7; perhaps TRBD1 as D (6 bases). CDR3 length equals 16 residues. Looked up from germline, CDR1 is SGHTA and CDR2 is FQGNSA. With 4 bases removed from V and 1 base from J, the gap between germline ends came to 17 bases. CDR3 nucleotide sequence: TGTGCCAGCAGCTCGATTCACCGGGACAAGTCCTACGAGCAGTACTTC. Amino acid sequence: CASSSIHRDKSYEQYF.

The CDR3 nucleotides read TGTGCCAGCAGTGTGGCGGGACGGGCGAACGGCTACACCTTC. As protein: CASSVAGRANGYTF. This chain connects TRBV28 to TRBJ1-2; TRBD1 might be the D (5 bases). The CDR3 sequence is 14 residues long. The germline V and J ends were trimmed by 5 bases and 8 bases, with 18 bases remaining between them. Germline CDR1 reads MDHEN; CDR2 reads SYDVKM.

The chain links TRBV19 to TRBJ1-5; D remains unclear. V shed 5 bases and J shed 9 bases, with 14 bases lying between them. This CDR3 has 13 residues. The germline gives CDR1 LNHDA, CDR2 SQIVND (reference sequence). Here the CDR3 DNA reads TGTGCCAGTAGTCCGGCGGGCACCAGGCCCCAGCATTTT. Translating it yields CASSPAGTRPQHF.

The V and J genes are TRBV6-5 and TRBJ1-2, with a weak D call TRBD1 (5 bases). The CDR3 spans 10 residues. The germline gives CDR1 MNHEY, CDR2 SVGAGI. CDR3 residues: CDGAAYGYTF. In DNA, the CDR3 is TGTGATGGGGCGGCCTATGGCTACACCTTC.

The chain is built from TRBV19 and TRBJ2-2; TRBD2 matches at 7 bases. J lost 3 bases, V lost 7 bases, and 8 bases had no gene match. Germline V gives CDR1 LNHDA, CDR2 SQIVND (reference sequence). The length of the CDR3 is 15 residues. The CDR3 is CASIPGGRDTGELFF. The CDR3 DNA reads as TGTGCCAGTATTCCGGGAGGCAGGGACACCGGGGAGCTGTTTTTT. Filled out from reference TRBV19 and TRBJ2-2, the complete variable domain reads DGGITQSPKYLFRKEGQNVTLSCEQNLNHDAMYWYRQDPGQGLRLIYYSQIVNDFQKGDIAEGYSVSREKKESFPLTVTSAQKNPTAFYLCASIPGGRDTGELFFGEGSRLTVL.

The chain uses TRBV18 and TRBJ2-5, with TRBD1 identical over 7 bases. V was pared by 3 bases and J by 4 bases, with 11 bases of the junction left unmatched. This CDR3 is 16 amino acids long. The germline V gene encodes CDR1 KGHSH and CDR2 LQKENI. The CDR3, as DNA: TGTGCCAGCTCACCGGTATACTCGGGACAGCTAGAGACCCAGTACTTC. Amino acid sequence: CASSPVYSGQLETQYF.

This clone occurred once. CDR3 sequence (DNA): TGTGCCAGCAGTCGGGACAGGGGTCGTTTGGATGAGCAGTTCTTC. Protein: CASSRDRGRLDEQFF. The chain recombines TRBV6-5 with TRBJ2-1; 10 bases map to TRBD1. From germline, CDR1 is MNHEY and CDR2 SVGAGI. V was clipped by 5 bases and J by 8 bases; unmatched bases: 9. This CDR3 region has 15 residues.

Comment on this clone: Other DNA variants within this sample encode the same CDR3. The chain combines TRBV5-1 with TRBJ1-5, with D unclear. CDR1 and CDR2 (germline): SGHRS, YFSETQ. With 0 bases removed from V and 4 bases from J, the gap between germline ends came to 8 bases. There are 14 residues in the CDR3. The chain's CDR3 is CASSLEGGNQPQHF. The CDR3 coding sequence is TGCGCCAGCAGCTTGGAAGGAGGAAATCAGCCCCAGCATTTT.

CDR3 DNA: TGTGCCGCTCCAGTCATCGTTAGCGAAGGGGCCAACGTCCTGACTTTC. It codes for CAAPVIVSEGANVLTF. The V and J genes are TRBV9 and TRBJ2-6, with TRBD2 as a possible D gene (5 bases). The CDR3 loop spans 16 amino acids. Trimming removed 10 bases at V and 4 bases at J, with 21 bases between. Germline V gene data show CDR1 as SGDLS and CDR2 as YYNGEE.

The chain has TRBV13 and TRBJ2-5; TRBD2 aligns across 9 bases. The CDR3 is 16 amino acids. Germline loops: CDR1 PRHDT, CDR2 FYEKMQ (reference sequence). With V trimmed by 9 bases and J by 3 bases, 14 bases remained unmatched. This CDR3 is CASWADPSGAKETQYF. CDR3 DNA sequence: TGTGCCAGTTGGGCGGACCCTAGCGGGGCAAAAGAGACCCAGTACTTC.

The chain joins TRBV18 to TRBJ2-3, with 11 bases identical to TRBD2. Per germline, CDR1 KGHSH and CDR2 LQKENI. This CDR3 has 17 residues. Trimming removed 8 bases from V and 2 bases from J; junction bases left unmatched: 12. The CDR3 spells CASRRLPTSGDTDTQYF. CDR3 DNA sequence: TGTGCCAGCCGACGACTTCCGACTAGCGGGGACACAGATACGCAGTATTTT. Using reference TRBV18 and TRBJ2-3 for the parts outside the CDR3, the full variable domain is NAGVMQNPRHLVRRRGQEARLRCSPMKGHSHVYWYRQLPEEGLKFMVYLQKENIIDESGMPKERFSAEFPKEGPSILRIQQVVRGDSAAYFCASRRLPTSGDTDTQYFGPGTRLTVL.

In DNA form, the CDR3 reads TGTGCCAGCAGCTTGGACTTAACCTACGAGCAGTACTTC. Its translation: CASSLDLTYEQYF. This chain connects TRBV7-2 to TRBJ2-7, with a weak D call TRBD2 (5 bases). Germline CDR1 SGHTA, CDR2 FQGNSA. The CDR3 has 13 residues. The V end was cut by 3 bases, the J end by 2 bases, with 8 bases between.

V gene TRBV6-5 combines with J gene TRBJ1-1, with 7 bases matching TRBD1. This CDR3 spans 15 amino acids. Trimming at V came to 8 bases and at J to 4 bases, leaving 13 bases not matched to a gene. From germline, CDR1 is MNHEY and CDR2 SVGAGI. CDR3 loop: CASYSTRGFATEAFF. The CDR3 DNA reads TGTGCCAGCTACTCTACCAGGGGGTTTGCCACTGAAGCTTTCTTT.

This rearrangement joins TRBV5-1 to TRBJ2-7; perhaps TRBD1 as D (6 bases). The V gene's germline CDR1 is SGHRS and CDR2 YFSETQ. Trimming took off 4 bases at V and 3 bases at J, with 17 bases between the two ends. The CDR3 is made up of 15 amino acids. In DNA, the CDR3 is TGCGCCAGCAGCCTGGGGGCAGGCCTATTCTACGAGCAGTACTTC. This translates into CASSLGAGLFYEQYF.

The gene calls are TRBV4-2 and TRBJ2-3, with a possible D match to TRBD1 (5 bases). There are 17 residues in the CDR3. Trimming cost V 0 bases and J 2 bases, with 15 bases left between them. Per the germline V gene, CDR1 is LGHNA and CDR2 is YNFKEQ. The CDR3 is CASSQDRRQGLTDTQYF. CDR3 in DNA: TGTGCCAGCAGCCAAGATCGGCGCCAGGGCCTCACAGATACGCAGTATTTT.

This clone was observed a single time. The same CDR3 also results from other DNA sequences found in this sample. The V call is TRBV5-1, the J call TRBJ2-1; tentatively, D is TRBD2 (6 bases). Trimming cost V 1 base and J 1 base, with 6 bases left between them. Per germline, CDR1 SGHRS and CDR2 YFSETQ. This CDR3 is built from 14 residues. The CDR3 reads CASSLSGSYNEQFF. CDR3 sequence (DNA): TGCGCCAGCAGCTTGAGCGGGTCCTACAATGAGCAGTTCTTC.

This clone was counted only a few times. The chain uses TRBV28 and TRBJ2-1, with TRBD2 matching 12 bases. Germline V gives CDR1 MDHEN, CDR2 SYDVKM. This CDR3 has 13 residues. With V trimmed by 7 bases and J by 10 bases, 5 bases remained unmatched. The CDR3 nucleotides are TGTGCCAGCACGTCTAGCGGGAGGGTAGAGCAGTTCTTC. Its protein product is CASTSSGRVEQFF.

The chain carries TRBV14 and TRBJ1-3; D gene unclear. The CDR3 consists of 12 residues. Trimming took 3 bases from V and 4 from J, leaving 4 bases between them. The germline CDR1 and CDR2 sequences are SGHDN and FVKESK. The CDR3 nucleotides read TGTGCCAGCAGCCATCAGGGAAACACCATATATTTT. This gives the protein CASSHQGNTIYF.

This clone was recorded only once. J is TRBJ2-7 and V is TRBV6-5, with 9 nucleotides matching TRBD2. This CDR3 is 13 amino acids long. The germline V gene encodes CDR1 MNHEY and CDR2 SVGAGI. V was pared by 4 bases and J by 3 bases, with 1 base of the junction left unmatched. In nucleotides, the CDR3 is TGTGCCAGCAGTTTAGCGGGGGACTACGAGCAGTACTTC. It specifies CASSLAGDYEQYF.

This chain uses TRBV6-5 with TRBJ1-1, with D perhaps matching TRBD1 (5 bases). V was pared by 6 bases and J by 8 bases, with 16 bases between. In germline, CDR1 is MNHEY, CDR2 SVGAGI. The CDR3 loop spans 13 amino acids. As DNA, the CDR3 is TGTGCCAGCAGCCCCTGGGGGGGGACCGAAGCTTTCTTT. Translation gives CASSPWGGTEAFF.